Following are 24 T cell receptor beta chains from one sample sequenced in a study of shared clonotypes between healthy human individuals. The assay was immunoSEQ multiplex PCR, and TCRdb's table has in-frame clones only and misses some. The profile covers hundreds of thousands of clones, with roughly 95% appearing a single time and about 0.11% taken by the ten largest. The naive CD8 fraction comprised CD45RO-negative cells positively selected for CCR7 and excluded terminally differentiated effector memory CD45RA+ cells. The sequenced sample consisted of naive CD8+ T cells sorted from blood. The source is a woman younger than 45 in good health.

CDR3 DNA: TGTGCCAGCAGCCCCTGGCCGGACAGGGGGGTCACCGGGGAGCTGTTTTTT. This gives the protein CASSPWPDRGVTGELFF. This chain uses TRBV9 with TRBJ2-2; 10 positions agree with TRBD1. J was trimmed by 4 bases and V by 4 bases; bases with no gene match: 10. There are 17 residues in the CDR3. The germline V gene has CDR1 SGDLS and CDR2 YYNGEE.

The chain joins TRBV14 to TRBJ1-3, with a weak D call TRBD1 (6 bases). CDR3 size: 16 residues. Germline V gives CDR1 SGHDN, CDR2 FVKESK. Trimming removed 1 base from V and 0 bases from J, with 10 bases in between. The CDR3 coding sequence is TGTGCCAGCAGCCAAGGGGACACCCTCTCTGGAAACACCATATATTTT. This sequence encodes CASSQGDTLSGNTIYF.

CDR3 protein: CASSLARLGQGISYEQYF. CDR3 coding DNA: TGTGCCAGCAGCTTAGCGAGATTGGGGCAGGGGATATCCTACGAGCAGTACTTC. The J gene is TRBJ2-7, the V gene TRBV7-9; possibly TRBD1 for D (6 bases). Germline CDR1 is SEHNR and CDR2 is FQNEAQ (reference sequence). V shed 0 bases and J shed 1 base, with 19 bases lying between them. There are 18 residues in the CDR3. Full variable domain (outside the CDR3, taken from reference TRBV7-9 and TRBJ2-7): DTGVSQNPRHKITKRGQNVTFRCDPISEHNRLYWYRQTLGQGPEFLTYFQNEAQLEKSRLLSDRFSAERPKGSFSTLEIQRTEQGDSAMYLCASSLARLGQGISYEQYFGPGTRLTVT.

This clone was seen once. The V and J genes are TRBV19 and TRBJ1-5; D gene ambiguous. This CDR3 region has 16 residues. Per the germline V gene, CDR1 is LNHDA and CDR2 is SQIVND (reference sequence). With 3 bases removed from V and 1 base from J, the gap between germline ends came to 13 bases. The CDR3 DNA sequence: TGTGCCAGTAGTATTAGTGTTGCGTGGAGCAATCAGCCCCAGCATTTT. Protein sequence: CASSISVAWSNQPQHF.

In its sample, this clone was seen once. The V gene is TRBV6-5, the J gene TRBJ2-7; 7 nucleotides align to TRBD2. V dropped 2 bases and J dropped 3; count of bases not matched to a gene: 4. The CDR3 has 14 amino acids. CDR1 is MNHEY and CDR2 is SVGAGI in the germline V gene. CDR3 protein: CASSYGGEGYEQYF. The CDR3 DNA reads TGTGCCAGCAGTTACGGGGGGGAAGGCTACGAGCAGTACTTC.

This chain connects TRBV19 to TRBJ2-1; the D is unclear. The CDR3 is made up of 13 amino acids. Germline V gene sequence: CDR1 LNHDA, CDR2 SQIVND (reference sequence). V lost 0 bases, J lost 8 bases, and 8 bases lay in between. The CDR3 region is CASSIDLEDEQFF. The CDR3 DNA sequence: TGTGCCAGTAGTATAGATCTAGAGGATGAGCAGTTCTTC.

The genes are TRBV6-1 and TRBJ2-1, with D maybe TRBD1 (5 bases). With 6 bases removed from V and 5 bases from J, the gap between germline ends came to 11 bases. The germline gives CDR1 MNHNS, CDR2 SASEGT. The CDR3 has 13 residues. The CDR3 sequence is CASRQGGNNEQFF. The CDR3 nucleotides read TGTGCCAGCAGGCAGGGTGGAAACAATGAGCAGTTCTTC.

The chain combines TRBV10-3 with TRBJ2-3, with unresolved D. Germline V gene data show CDR1 as ENHRY and CDR2 as SYGVKD. Trimming shortened V by 2 bases and J by 4 bases, and 13 bases separated the two germline ends. The CDR3 loop spans 15 amino acids. The CDR3 is CAISEHGWVSDTQYF. DNA for the CDR3: TGTGCCATCAGTGAGCACGGGTGGGTTTCAGATACGCAGTATTTT.

V usage is TRBV2 and J usage is TRBJ2-3; D ambiguous. Trimming removed 6 bases from V and 10 bases from J, with 20 bases in between. The germline CDR1 and CDR2 sequences are SNHLY and FYNNEI. The CDR3 is made up of 14 amino acids. The CDR3 sequence: CASREKSTTFSQYF. For the CDR3, the DNA is TGTGCCAGCAGAGAGAAGAGCACAACATTTTCGCAGTATTTT.

V gene TRBV27 combines with J gene TRBJ1-3, with no clear D. The germline V gene has CDR1 MNHEY and CDR2 SMNVEV (reference sequence). This CDR3 contains 13 residues. The V end was cut by 6 bases, the J end by 6 bases, with 12 bases between. The CDR3 sequence is CASSKTPSNTIYF. The CDR3 coding sequence is TGTGCCAGCAGCAAAACTCCATCAAACACCATATATTTT.

About this clone itself: This same CDR3 is encoded by further DNA sequences in the sample. The chain employs TRBV27 and TRBJ2-7; 11 positions agree with TRBD2. This CDR3 comprises 14 residues. Germline CDR1 and CDR2: MNHEY and SMNVEV (reference sequence). V trimming: 4 bases; J trimming: 4 bases; junction bases outside the gene matches: 3. CDR3 amino acids: CASSSRLAGYEQYF. The CDR3 region has the DNA TGTGCCAGCAGTTCTCGACTAGCGGGGTACGAGCAGTACTTC.

The V call is TRBV27, the J call TRBJ2-2; TRBD1 might be the D (5 bases). CDR1 is MNHEY and CDR2 is SMNVEV in the germline V gene (reference sequence). The CDR3 has 13 residues. Trimming pared 3 bases from V and 6 bases from J, leaving 8 bases between. CDR3 protein: CASSFIGAGELFF. The CDR3 region has the DNA TGTGCCAGCAGTTTTATAGGGGCCGGGGAGCTGTTTTTT.

J is TRBJ2-7 and V is TRBV7-9, with TRBD2 identical over 7 bases. The V segment lost 6 bases and the J segment 3 bases; nucleotides outside the gene matches: 8. The CDR3 runs 14 residues. Germline assignment: CDR1 SEHNR and CDR2 FQNEAQ (reference sequence). DNA for the CDR3: TGTGCCAGCAGTTCGATGCGGGAGTACTACGAGCAGTACTTC. Translation: CASSSMREYYEQYF.

V usage is TRBV19 and J usage is TRBJ1-5; D is unresolved. CDR3 length: 15 residues. Germline V gene data show CDR1 as LNHDA and CDR2 as SQIVND (reference sequence). V lost 7 bases and J 2 bases, leaving 15 bases between the germline ends. The CDR3 sequence: CASKSASTGNQPQHF. The CDR3 nucleotides read TGTGCCAGTAAATCTGCCTCAACCGGCAATCAGCCCCAGCATTTT.

This chain uses TRBV28 with TRBJ2-1; 8 nucleotides line up with TRBD1. The germline V gene has CDR1 MDHEN and CDR2 SYDVKM. The CDR3 runs 14 residues. The J segment lost 8 bases and the V segment lost 3 bases, leaving 6 bases of the junction unmatched. The CDR3: CASSFTGTGDEQFF. As DNA, the CDR3 is TGTGCCAGCAGTTTCACCGGGACAGGTGATGAGCAGTTCTTC.

A single count supports this clone. This chain's CDR3 is CASSNGWGGNQPQHF. The DNA for the CDR3 is TGTGCCAGCAGTAACGGATGGGGGGGGAATCAGCCCCAGCATTTT. V usage is TRBV6-1 and J usage is TRBJ1-5; perhaps TRBD1 as D (5 bases). The CDR3 covers 15 residues. Trimming removed 5 bases from V and 4 bases from J, with 15 bases in between. The germline gives CDR1 MNHNS, CDR2 SASEGT.

The V call is TRBV28, the J call TRBJ2-7; the D is unclear. From germline, CDR1 is MDHEN and CDR2 SYDVKM. V lost 3 bases to trimming and J lost 0 bases, with 6 bases between them. The CDR3 runs to 13 residues. CDR3 protein: CASSFSPSYEQYF. CDR3 bases: TGTGCCAGCAGTTTCTCCCCCTCCTACGAGCAGTACTTC.

This clone was detected once. V gene TRBV4-1 combines with J gene TRBJ2-7, with D perhaps assigned TRBD1 or TRBD2 (6 bases each). V was shortened by 0 bases and J by 1 base, with 13 bases between the two germline ends. The CDR3 spans 16 residues. The germline CDR1 and CDR2 sequences are MGHRA and YSYEKL. The CDR3 bases are TGCGCCAGCAGCCAAGACAGGGGAGGTTTATCCTACGAGCAGTACTTC. This codes for CASSQDRGGLSYEQYF.

The V gene is TRBV11-2, the J gene TRBJ2-7; no clear D. This CDR3 has 15 amino acids. Trimming stripped 1 base from V and 0 bases from J, with 10 bases between. The germline V gene has CDR1 SGHAT and CDR2 FQNNGV. The CDR3 DNA reads TGTGCCAGCAGCTTAGGGCGATGGAGCTCCTACGAGCAGTACTTC. Protein sequence: CASSLGRWSSYEQYF.

V is TRBV7-9 and J is TRBJ2-5, with no clear D. This CDR3 is 12 amino acids long. With 5 bases removed from V and 5 bases from J, the gap between germline ends came to 9 bases. CDR1 and CDR2 from the germline V gene are SEHNR and FQNEAQ (reference sequence). In nucleotides, the CDR3 is TGTGCCAGCAGCCCCCTGGAGGAGACCCAGTACTTC. Amino acids: CASSPLEETQYF.

The V gene is TRBV28, the J gene TRBJ1-1, with D unclear. CDR1 is MDHEN and CDR2 is SYDVKM in the germline V gene. V was trimmed by 4 bases and J by 10 bases, leaving 10 bases between them. The CDR3 has 11 amino acids. Here the CDR3 DNA reads TGTGCCAGCAGTTCGGCTCAAGGAGCTTTCTTT. Translation gives CASSSAQGAFF.

The chain recombines TRBV7-8 with TRBJ2-7; D is unresolved. The V end was cut by 1 base, the J end by 4 bases, with 8 bases between. Germline CDR1 SGHVS, CDR2 FQNEAQ. The CDR3 is 13 amino acids. The CDR3 DNA follows: TGTGCCAGCAGCTTAGATTACGGATACGAGCAGTACTTC. Amino acids: CASSLDYGYEQYF.

V and J are TRBV7-8 and TRBJ2-3, with D hard to call. The germline CDR1 and CDR2 sequences are SGHVS and FQNEAQ. Trimming removed 5 bases at V and 1 base at J, with 7 bases between. The CDR3 totals 13 residues. CDR3 bases: TGTGCCAGCAGCGCAAGGGGCACAGATACGCAGTATTTT. This encodes CASSARGTDTQYF.

V is TRBV13 and J is TRBJ1-2; D gene uncertain. The V end lost 5 bases, the J end lost 7 bases, and 14 bases lay between the germline ends. The CDR3 spans 13 residues. Germline V lookup: CDR1 PRHDT, CDR2 FYEKMQ (reference sequence). The CDR3, as DNA: TGTGCCAGCAGCACGGGTCACGGTCCTGGCTACACCTTC. Its translation is CASSTGHGPGYTF.